The present TCR beta chain was sequenced within a study of T cell responses to AZD1222 COVID-19 vaccine. Method: immunoSEQ multiplex PCR; TCRdb's copy keeps in-frame clones and lacks some. The data show roughly 160,000 clones, roughly nine tenths seen once. The CDR3 is made up of 15 amino acids. The V end lost 0 bases, the J end lost 5 bases, and 12 bases lay between the germline ends. CDR1 SGHDN and CDR2 FVKESK come from the germline V gene. The rearrangement uses TRBV14 and TRBJ2-3, with D possibly being TRBD2 (6 bases). Here the sequenced sample was peripheral blood, taken on day 0 of AZD1222 vaccination. The receptor was derived from an adult in good health. The CDR3 sequence is CASSQDISGVDTQYF. The CDR3 nucleotides read TGTGCCAGCAGCCAAGATATTTCGGGAGTAGATACGCAGTATTTT.